This TCR beta chain was sequenced during a study of blood T cell repertoires in COVID-19. This CDR3 has 14 amino acids. Germline V gene data show CDR1 as MNHEY and CDR2 as SVGAGI. The V segment lost 2 bases and the J segment 6 bases; nucleotides outside the gene matches: 4. Data came from immunoSEQ multiplex PCR; TCRdb stores just in-frame clones and leaves some out. This sample has around 250,000 clones, with roughly 79% found just once. The sequence came from a man aged 40-49 years who had recovered from COVID-19. Sequenced sample: PBMCs or T cells enriched from blood (not recorded which). V usage is TRBV6-5 and J usage is TRBJ1-1; 9 bases line up with TRBD1. CDR3 protein: CASSYDRGYAEAFF. The CDR3 nucleotides are TGTGCCAGCAGTTACGACAGGGGGTATGCTGAAGCTTTCTTT.